Listed here are 25 T cell receptor beta chains from one sample, sequenced in a study of T-cell memory formation after mild COVID-19. TCRdb re-derived calls from the 5' RACE reads in MiXCR, one entry per CDR3 protein. Among around 390,000 distinct CDR3 sequences listed, roughly 15% were seen once. The sample taken for sequencing was PBMCs or a T cell subset sorted from them (not recorded which). All receptors come from a man aged 18 to 29 who had mild COVID-19 (a few samples of this study predate the infection). Cell type and time point are not known.

The rearrangement links TRBV7-2 to TRBJ1-2; D remains unclear. This CDR3 contains 12 residues. The V and J ends lost 5 bases and 6 bases respectively, with 10 bases between them. Looked up from germline, CDR1 is SGHTA and CDR2 is FQGNSA. The DNA of the CDR3 is TGTGCCAGCAGCCGTAGGAGAAATGGCTACACCTTC. This codes for CASSRRRNGYTF.

This clonotype was observed at least ten times. This sequence joins TRBV7-9 and TRBJ2-7; D possibly matches TRBD1 or TRBD2 (6 bases each). This CDR3 has 13 amino acids. V shed 2 bases and J shed 9 bases, with 14 bases lying between them. Germline CDR1 is SEHNR and CDR2 is FQNEAQ (reference sequence). The CDR3 sequence: CASSLRGELPQYV. The CDR3 nucleotides are TGTGCCAGCAGCTTAAGGGGGGAACTGCCGCAGTACGTC.

This clonotype has only a few counts. The rearrangement links TRBV4-1 to TRBJ1-2; TRBD1 might be the D (6 bases). The CDR3 is made up of 14 amino acids. The germline V gene encodes CDR1 MGHRA and CDR2 YSYEKL. Trimming left V 4 bases short and J 7 bases short, with 16 bases between. The CDR3 coding sequence is TGCGCCAGCAGCCTGGTGGGGGGCTTGGGTGGCTACACCTTC. It is translated as CASSLVGGLGGYTF.

This clonotype has more than one count but fewer than ten. The rearrangement joins TRBV6-5 to TRBJ2-2; 7 positions agree with TRBD2. The trim removed 6 bases at V and 5 bases at J, leaving 6 bases unmatched. Germline V gene lookup returns CDR1 MNHEY and CDR2 SVGAGI. This CDR3 has 14 residues. CDR3 protein: CASSPMGGTGELFF. CDR3 bases: TGTGCCAGCAGCCCGATGGGGGGGACCGGGGAGCTGTTTTTT.

J is TRBJ2-7 and V is TRBV10-3; D may match TRBD1 or TRBD2 (6 bases each). V was pared by 10 bases and J by 5 bases, with 24 bases between. The CDR3 consists of 15 residues. Looked up from germline, CDR1 is ENHRY and CDR2 is SYGVKD. As DNA, the CDR3 is TGTGCCACCCACTCGGGGGCAGGGGTGTATGACGAGCAGTACGTC. Its protein product is CATHSGAGVYDEQYV.

There are many counts of this clonotype. This rearrangement joins TRBV6-5 to TRBJ2-1; 10 nucleotides align to TRBD1. The CDR3 is made up of 15 amino acids. Germline V gene lookup returns CDR1 MNHEY and CDR2 SVGAGI. Trimming removed 2 bases from V and 6 bases from J; junction bases left unmatched: 4. The CDR3 nucleotides read TGTGCCAGCAGTTACAAGGACAGGGGGGCCAATGAGCAGTTCTTC. Translated, it gives CASSYKDRGANEQFF.

This clonotype was counted between two and nine times. This CDR3 reads CASSEVVGNTIYF. CDR3 sequence (DNA): TGTGCCAGCAGTGAAGTGGTAGGAAACACCATATATTTT. This rearrangement joins TRBV6-1 to TRBJ1-3; D is unresolved. V was shortened by 1 base and J by 4 bases, with 5 bases between the two germline ends. The germline V gene encodes CDR1 MNHNS and CDR2 SASEGT. The CDR3 sequence is 13 residues long.

The sample holds a few counts of this clonotype. CDR3 protein: CATSEGTQSYYGYTF. The CDR3 bases are TGTGCCACCAGTGAAGGGACACAATCATACTATGGCTACACCTTC. The V call is TRBV24-1, the J call TRBJ1-2; the D gene is possibly TRBD1 (6 bases). The V gene lost 4 bases and the J gene lost 3 bases, with 14 bases spanning the gap. This CDR3 has 15 amino acids. The V gene's germline CDR1 is KGHDR and CDR2 SFDVKD.

The V call is TRBV7-2, the J call TRBJ2-2; the D gene is possibly TRBD1 (5 bases). The CDR3 is 17 residues long. Per germline, CDR1 SGHTA and CDR2 FQGNSA. Trimming stripped 5 bases from V and 0 bases from J, with 16 bases between. CDR3 sequence reads: CASSPRQHAANTGELFF. In DNA, the CDR3 is TGTGCCAGCAGCCCCAGACAGCACGCTGCGAACACCGGGGAGCTGTTTTTT.

The chain combines TRBV4-3 with TRBJ2-7; 11 bases line up with TRBD2. CDR1 is LGHNA and CDR2 is YSLEER in the germline V gene. The trim removed 0 bases at V and 3 bases at J, leaving 4 bases unmatched. The CDR3 runs 16 residues. CDR3 sequence (DNA): TGCGCCAGCAGCCAAGATTCTAGCGGGGGGTTCTACGAGCAGTACTTC. Translation gives CASSQDSSGGFYEQYF.

This rearrangement joins TRBV7-9 to TRBJ2-3, with D perhaps TRBD1 (5 bases). With 4 bases removed from V and 1 base from J, the gap between germline ends came to 9 bases. Germline loops: CDR1 SEHNR, CDR2 FQNEAQ (reference sequence). The CDR3 sequence is 14 residues long. The CDR3 sequence is CASSSGAGTDTQYF. The CDR3 region has the DNA TGTGCCAGCAGCTCTGGGGCTGGCACAGATACGCAGTATTTT.

This clonotype was counted between two and nine times. The chain carries TRBV7-9 and TRBJ2-2; D might be TRBD1 or TRBD2, each matching 6 bases. Germline CDR1 reads SEHNR; CDR2 reads FQNEAQ (reference sequence). This CDR3 is 14 amino acids long. With 11 bases removed from V and 5 bases from J, the gap between germline ends came to 18 bases. CDR3 in amino acids: CAGVRGAPTGELFF. The CDR3 DNA is TGTGCCGGGGTGAGGGGGGCCCCAACCGGGGAGCTGTTTTTT.

The chain employs TRBV7-2 and TRBJ2-3, with 11 bases fitting TRBD2. The CDR3 runs to 18 residues. The germline CDR1 and CDR2 sequences are SGHTA and FQGNSA. V lost 5 bases to trimming and J lost 0 bases; unmatched junction nucleotides: 10. As DNA, the CDR3 is TGTGCCAGCAGCACCGGTACTAGCGGGGGTAAAAGCACAGATACGCAGTATTTT. It specifies CASSTGTSGGKSTDTQYF.

The chain combines TRBV7-9 with TRBJ2-5; 8 bases match TRBD2. This CDR3 spans 15 amino acids. In germline, CDR1 is SEHNR, CDR2 FQNEAQ (reference sequence). V was pared by 0 bases and J by 7 bases, with 7 bases of the junction left unmatched. The CDR3 region is CASSLAMSGGGTQYF. The CDR3, as DNA: TGTGCCAGCAGCTTAGCGATGAGCGGGGGTGGGACCCAGTACTTC.

This chain links TRBV10-3 with TRBJ1-4; D is unresolved. Looked up from germline, CDR1 is ENHRY and CDR2 is SYGVKD. The CDR3 has 14 residues. Trimming left V 8 bases short and J 7 bases short, with 17 bases between. CDR3: CAISPAGTAEKLFF. In nucleotides, the CDR3 is TGTGCCATCTCACCGGCAGGAACGGCTGAAAAACTGTTTTTT.

This clonotype showed up many times. The chain carries TRBV20-1 and TRBJ2-1; TRBD1 aligns across 11 bases. Unmatched junction bases numbered 8, after V lost 5 bases and J lost 5 bases. The CDR3 consists of 15 residues. Germline assignment: CDR1 DFQATT and CDR2 SNEGSKA (reference sequence). The CDR3 spells CSAPLRDRGNNEQFF. The DNA of the CDR3 is TGCAGTGCTCCACTCCGGGACAGGGGGAACAATGAGCAGTTCTTC.

This clonotype was counted a few times. V gene TRBV29-1 combines with J gene TRBJ2-2, with D possibly being TRBD1 (5 bases). Deletions cut 3 bases from V and 5 bases from J, with 13 bases between. Germline V CDR1 and CDR2: SQVTM, ANQGSEA. CDR3 length: 14 amino acids. DNA of the CDR3: TGCAGCGTTGATAAGGGGTACGCTACCGGGGAGCTGTTTTTT. Protein: CSVDKGYATGELFF.

This sequence joins TRBV5-4 and TRBJ2-1, with 7 positions matching TRBD1. Per germline, CDR1 SGHNT and CDR2 YYREEE (reference sequence). Trimming cost V 4 bases and J 3 bases; bases outside gene matches: 4. The CDR3 extends over 14 amino acids. The CDR3 region has the DNA TGTGCCAGCAGCACGGGACAGCACTACAATGAGCAGTTCTTC. Its translation is CASSTGQHYNEQFF. The complete variable domain, with remaining parts taken from reference TRBV5-4 and TRBJ2-1, reads ETGVTQSPTHLIKTRGQQVTLRCSSQSGHNTVSWYQQALGQGPQFIFQYYREEENGRGNFPPRFSGLQFPNYSSELNVNALELDDSALYLCASSTGQHYNEQFFGPGTRLTVL.

This clonotype appeared a few times. The rearrangement links TRBV7-8 to TRBJ2-3, with a tentative D call TRBD2 (6 bases). From germline, CDR1 is SGHVS and CDR2 FQNEAQ. Trimming took off 4 bases at V and 5 bases at J, with 16 bases between the two ends. This CDR3 has 15 residues. CDR3 loop: CASSSNSGRGDTQYF. The CDR3, as DNA: TGTGCCAGCAGCTCAAACAGCGGGCGAGGAGATACGCAGTATTTT.

The rearrangement joins TRBV25-1 to TRBJ2-1, with D possibly TRBD2 on 6 matching bases. Between the trimmed V and J ends, which lost 5 bases and 8 bases, there was a span of 16 bases. This CDR3 contains 14 residues. Per the germline V gene, CDR1 is MGHDK and CDR2 is SYGVNS. In nucleotides, the CDR3 is TGTGCCAGCAGTTACGTTAGCGGAACCGATGAGCAGTTCTTC. It translates to CASSYVSGTDEQFF.

This clonotype was observed a handful of times. The chain employs TRBV21-1 and TRBJ2-7; the tabulated D call, TRBD1, remains unverified against the DNA. TRBV21-1 is designated a pseudogene. The CDR3 runs 14 residues. The CDR3 loop reads CASSFRDRHYEQYV. The CDR3 DNA reads TGTGCCAGCAGCTTTCGGGACAGGCACTACGAGCAGTACGTC.

This clonotype was seen at least ten times. The chain is built from TRBV7-9 and TRBJ2-7, with D perhaps TRBD1 (6 bases). V lost 5 bases and J lost 4, with 6 bases in between. CDR3 size: 11 residues. CDR1 and CDR2 (germline): SEHNR, FQNEAQ (reference sequence). The CDR3 spells CASSTGYEQYF. As DNA, the CDR3 is TGTGCCAGCAGCACAGGGTACGAGCAGTACTTC.

The genes are TRBV12-3 or TRBV12-4 and TRBJ2-1; 8 nucleotides agree with TRBD1. The J segment lost 9 bases and the V segment lost 6 bases, leaving 10 bases of the junction unmatched. The CDR3 is 14 amino acids. The CDR3 region is CASRRARGLIEQFF. DNA of the CDR3: TGTGCCAGCAGAAGAGCCAGGGGGCTGATTGAGCAGTTCTTC.

The J gene is TRBJ1-1, the V gene TRBV7-9, with D hard to call. This CDR3 spans 13 amino acids. Germline CDR1 is SEHNR and CDR2 is FQNEAQ (reference sequence). Trimming left V 5 bases short and J 9 bases short, with 16 bases between. The CDR3 reads CASSQEGASQAFF. CDR3 coding DNA: TGTGCCAGCAGCCAAGAGGGAGCTTCTCAAGCTTTCTTT.

The chain is built from TRBV7-2 and TRBJ1-4; a possible D gene is TRBD1 (5 bases). Trimming took 2 bases from V and 0 from J, leaving 13 bases between them. The CDR3 is 17 amino acids. Germline V CDR1 and CDR2: SGHTA, FQGNSA. Here the CDR3 DNA reads TGTGCCAGCAGCTTACGGGGACGGTCCGCAACTAATGAAAAACTGTTTTTT. This sequence encodes CASSLRGRSATNEKLFF.